This TCR beta chain came from a study of metastatic and nonmetastatic thyroid tumors. Across the study: Malignant thyroid and benign thyroid patients provided blood and tumor or nodule tissue whose repertoires were compared.

No patient received treatment before thyroid surgery. Overall study findings and caveats: Significantly greater TCR beta diversity was reportedly found in malignant thyroid tumors than in benign nodules (in blood and tumor).

Trimming cost V 4 bases and J 5 bases, with 12 bases left between them. Germline assignment: CDR1 MDHEN and CDR2 SYDVKM. The CDR3 is 13 amino acids. In its sample, this clone is medium-sized (0.01 to 0.1%). What it binds is unknown. Original methodology: Differences in CDR3 between clinicopathological groups were drawn on to build a classifier intended to discriminate distant-metastatic papillary thyroid cancer patients. TCRdb re-called the PCR reads with MiXCR. The V and J calls, along with clone size, are taken from TCRdb and not from the paper's own processing. The table shows about 20,000 clones, with around a sixth occurring only once.

The specimen sequenced was blood. This clonotype was obtained from a female donor with papillary thyroid cancer or a benign thyroid nodule (not recorded which). Some clones in this sample may be carry-over from other donors' samples. The rearrangement uses TRBV28 and TRBJ2-7, with D uncertain. CDR3 in DNA: TGTGCCAGCAGTTCAACCTCCCTCCACGAGCAGTACTTC. This gives the protein CASSSTSLHEQYF.